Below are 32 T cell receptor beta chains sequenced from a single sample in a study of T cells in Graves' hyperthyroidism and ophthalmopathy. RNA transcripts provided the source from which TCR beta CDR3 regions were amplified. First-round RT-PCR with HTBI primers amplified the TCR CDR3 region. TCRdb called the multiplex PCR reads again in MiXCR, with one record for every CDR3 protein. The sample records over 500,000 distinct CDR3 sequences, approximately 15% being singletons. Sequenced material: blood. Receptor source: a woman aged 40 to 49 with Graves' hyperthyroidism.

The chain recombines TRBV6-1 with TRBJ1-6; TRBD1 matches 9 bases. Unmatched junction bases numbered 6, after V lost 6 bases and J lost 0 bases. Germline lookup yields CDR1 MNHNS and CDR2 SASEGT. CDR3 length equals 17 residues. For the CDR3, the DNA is TGTGCCAGCAGACTTGGGACAGGGAGCTCCTATAATTCACCCCTCCACTTT. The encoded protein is CASRLGTGSSYNSPLHF.

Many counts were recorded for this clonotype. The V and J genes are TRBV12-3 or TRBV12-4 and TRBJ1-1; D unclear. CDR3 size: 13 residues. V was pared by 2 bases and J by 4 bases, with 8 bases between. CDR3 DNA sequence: TGTGCCAGCAGTTTATATATGGGCACTGAAGCTTTCTTT. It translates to CASSLYMGTEAFF.

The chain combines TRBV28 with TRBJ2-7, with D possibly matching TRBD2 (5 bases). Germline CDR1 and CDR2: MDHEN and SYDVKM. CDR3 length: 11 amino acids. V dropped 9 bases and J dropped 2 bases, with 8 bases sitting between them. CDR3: CASKAAYEQYF. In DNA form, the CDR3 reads TGTGCCAGTAAAGCGGCCTACGAGCAGTACTTC.

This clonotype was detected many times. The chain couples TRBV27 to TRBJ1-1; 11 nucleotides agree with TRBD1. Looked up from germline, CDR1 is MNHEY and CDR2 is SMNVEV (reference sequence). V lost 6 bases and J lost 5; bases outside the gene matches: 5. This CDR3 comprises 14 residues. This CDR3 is CASRLGQGGTEAFF. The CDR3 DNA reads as TGTGCCAGCAGACTGGGACAGGGGGGGACTGAAGCTTTCTTT.

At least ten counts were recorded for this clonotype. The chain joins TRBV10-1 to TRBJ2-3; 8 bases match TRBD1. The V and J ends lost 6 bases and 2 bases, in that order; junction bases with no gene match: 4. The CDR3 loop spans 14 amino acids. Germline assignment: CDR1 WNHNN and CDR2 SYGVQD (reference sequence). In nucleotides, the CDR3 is TGCGCCAGCAGCGCGGGACAGGACACAGATACGCAGTATTTT. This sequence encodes CASSAGQDTDTQYF.

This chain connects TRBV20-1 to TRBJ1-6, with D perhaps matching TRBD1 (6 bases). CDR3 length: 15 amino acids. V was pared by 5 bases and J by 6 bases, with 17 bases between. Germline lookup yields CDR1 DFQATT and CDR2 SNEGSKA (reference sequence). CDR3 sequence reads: CSADGQGQINSPLHF. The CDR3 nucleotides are TGCAGTGCTGACGGTCAGGGGCAGATTAATTCACCCCTCCACTTT.

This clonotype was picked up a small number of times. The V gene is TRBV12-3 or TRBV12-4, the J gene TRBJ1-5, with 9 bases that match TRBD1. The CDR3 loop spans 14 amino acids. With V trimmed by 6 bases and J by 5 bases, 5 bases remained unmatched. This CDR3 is CASSPTGGYQPQHF. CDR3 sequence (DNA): TGTGCCAGCAGCCCAACAGGGGGCTATCAGCCCCAGCATTTT.

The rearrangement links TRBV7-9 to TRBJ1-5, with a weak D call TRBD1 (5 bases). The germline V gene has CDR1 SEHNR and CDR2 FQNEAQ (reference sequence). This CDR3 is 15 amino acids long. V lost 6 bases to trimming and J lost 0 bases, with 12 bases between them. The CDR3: CASSVDSNSNQPQHF. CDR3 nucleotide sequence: TGTGCCAGCAGTGTCGACAGCAATAGCAATCAGCCCCAGCATTTT.

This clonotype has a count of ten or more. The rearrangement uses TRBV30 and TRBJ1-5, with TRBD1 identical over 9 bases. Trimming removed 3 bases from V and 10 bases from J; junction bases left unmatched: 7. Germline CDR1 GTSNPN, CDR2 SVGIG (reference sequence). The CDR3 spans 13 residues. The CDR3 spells CAWSRQGGEPQHF. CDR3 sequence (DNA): TGTGCCTGGAGCCGACAGGGGGGAGAACCCCAGCATTTT.

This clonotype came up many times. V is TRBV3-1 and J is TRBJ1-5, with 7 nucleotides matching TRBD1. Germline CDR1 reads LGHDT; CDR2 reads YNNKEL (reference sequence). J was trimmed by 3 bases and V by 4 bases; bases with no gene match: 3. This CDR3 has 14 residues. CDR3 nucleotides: TGTGCCAGCAGCCGGGGACAGCTCAATCAGCCCCAGCATTTT. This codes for CASSRGQLNQPQHF.

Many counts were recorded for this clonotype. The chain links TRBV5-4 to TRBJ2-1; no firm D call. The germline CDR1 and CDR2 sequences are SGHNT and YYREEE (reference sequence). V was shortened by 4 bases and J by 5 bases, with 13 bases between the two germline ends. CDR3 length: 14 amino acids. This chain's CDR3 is CASSTRTGNNEQFF. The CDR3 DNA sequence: TGTGCCAGCAGCACCCGGACGGGTAACAATGAGCAGTTCTTC. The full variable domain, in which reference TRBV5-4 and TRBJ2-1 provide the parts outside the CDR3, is ETGVTQSPTHLIKTRGQQVTLRCSSQSGHNTVSWYQQALGQGPQFIFQYYREEENGRGNFPPRFSGLQFPNYSSELNVNALELDDSALYLCASSTRTGNNEQFFGPGTRLTVL.

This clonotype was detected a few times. This CDR3 reads CSARGQGDGGYTF. As DNA, the CDR3 is TGCAGTGCTAGAGGACAGGGAGATGGTGGCTACACCTTC. This chain connects TRBV20-1 to TRBJ1-2; 7 nucleotides match TRBD1. Germline lookup yields CDR1 DFQATT and CDR2 SNEGSKA (reference sequence). The CDR3 sequence is 13 residues long. V lost 1 base, J lost 7 bases, and 6 bases stayed unmatched.

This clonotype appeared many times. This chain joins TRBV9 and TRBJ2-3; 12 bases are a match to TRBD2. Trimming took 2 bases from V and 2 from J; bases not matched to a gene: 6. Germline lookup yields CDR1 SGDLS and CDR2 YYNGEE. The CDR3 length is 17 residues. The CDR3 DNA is TGTGCCAGCAGCGTTGGTCTAGCGGGAGGGCTCACAGATACGCAGTATTTT. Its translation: CASSVGLAGGLTDTQYF.

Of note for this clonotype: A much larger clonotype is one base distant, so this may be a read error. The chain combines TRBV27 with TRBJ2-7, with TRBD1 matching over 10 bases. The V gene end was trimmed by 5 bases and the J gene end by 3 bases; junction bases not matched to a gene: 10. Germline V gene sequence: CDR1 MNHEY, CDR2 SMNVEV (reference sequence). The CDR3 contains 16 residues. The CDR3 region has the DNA TGTGCCAGCAGTGATACACGGACAGGGGGAGACTACGAGCAGTACTTC. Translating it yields CASSDTRTGGDYEQYF.

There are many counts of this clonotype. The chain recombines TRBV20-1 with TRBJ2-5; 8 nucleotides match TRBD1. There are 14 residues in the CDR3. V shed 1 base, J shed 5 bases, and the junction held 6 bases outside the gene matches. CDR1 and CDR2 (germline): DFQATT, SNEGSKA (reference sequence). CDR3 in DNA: TGCAGTGCTAGAGCTCCGACAGGGGTGGAGACCCAGTACTTC. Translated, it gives CSARAPTGVETQYF.

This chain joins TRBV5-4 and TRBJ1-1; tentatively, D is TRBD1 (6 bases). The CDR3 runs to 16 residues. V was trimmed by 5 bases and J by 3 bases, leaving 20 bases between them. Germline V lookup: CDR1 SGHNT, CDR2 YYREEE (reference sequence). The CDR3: CASRRDEGVLDTEAFF. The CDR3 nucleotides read TGTGCCAGCAGACGGGACGAGGGGGTTTTAGACACTGAAGCTTTCTTT.

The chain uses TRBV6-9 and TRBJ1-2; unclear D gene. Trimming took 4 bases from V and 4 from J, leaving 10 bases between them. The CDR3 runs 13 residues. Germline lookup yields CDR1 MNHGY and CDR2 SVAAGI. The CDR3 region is CASSSYMSYGYTF. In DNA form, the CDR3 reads TGTGCCAGCAGTTCTTATATGAGCTATGGCTACACCTTC.

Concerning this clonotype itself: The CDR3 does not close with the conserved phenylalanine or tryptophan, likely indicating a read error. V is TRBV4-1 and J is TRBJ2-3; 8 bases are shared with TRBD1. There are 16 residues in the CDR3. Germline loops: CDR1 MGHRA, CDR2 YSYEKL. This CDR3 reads CASSQEGTGRGDTQYI. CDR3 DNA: TGCGCCAGCAGCCAAGAGGGGACAGGCCGGGGAGATACACAGTATATT.

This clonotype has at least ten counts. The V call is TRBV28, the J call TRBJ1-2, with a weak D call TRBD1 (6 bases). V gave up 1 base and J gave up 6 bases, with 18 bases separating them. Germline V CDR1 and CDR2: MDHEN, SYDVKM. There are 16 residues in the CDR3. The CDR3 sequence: CASSLFSPTGKNGYTF. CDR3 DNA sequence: TGTGCCAGCAGTTTATTCTCCCCTACAGGGAAGAATGGCTACACCTTC.

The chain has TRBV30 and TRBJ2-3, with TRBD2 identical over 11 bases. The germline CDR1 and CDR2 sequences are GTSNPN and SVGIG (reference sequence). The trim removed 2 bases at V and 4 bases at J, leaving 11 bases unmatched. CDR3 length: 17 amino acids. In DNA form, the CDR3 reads TGTGCCTGGAGTCTAGGATTGACTAGCGGGATATCAGATACGCAGTATTTT. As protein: CAWSLGLTSGISDTQYF.

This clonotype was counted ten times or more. For the CDR3, the DNA is TGCAGTGCTAAGGGACAGGGTTTAGCGGGACCCTTCTGGGAGCAGTACTTC. This codes for CSAKGQGLAGPFWEQYF. V is TRBV20-1 and J is TRBJ2-7; the D gene is possibly TRBD1 (9 bases). The CDR3 is 17 residues long. Per germline, CDR1 DFQATT and CDR2 SNEGSKA (reference sequence). Trimming stripped 4 bases from V and 7 bases from J, with 29 bases between.

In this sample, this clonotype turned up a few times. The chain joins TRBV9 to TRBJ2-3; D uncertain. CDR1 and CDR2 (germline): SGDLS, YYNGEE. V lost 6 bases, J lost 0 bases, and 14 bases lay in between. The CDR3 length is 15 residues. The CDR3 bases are TGTGCCAGCACTGCGATGGGGTCAAGCACAGATACGCAGTATTTT. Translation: CASTAMGSSTDTQYF.

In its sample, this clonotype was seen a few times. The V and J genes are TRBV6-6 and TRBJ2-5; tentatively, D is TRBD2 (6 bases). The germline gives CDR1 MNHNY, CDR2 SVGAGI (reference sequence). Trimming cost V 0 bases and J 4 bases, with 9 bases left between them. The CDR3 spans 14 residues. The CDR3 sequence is CASSYSRRGETQYF. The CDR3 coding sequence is TGTGCCAGCAGTTACTCGAGGAGGGGAGAGACCCAGTACTTC.

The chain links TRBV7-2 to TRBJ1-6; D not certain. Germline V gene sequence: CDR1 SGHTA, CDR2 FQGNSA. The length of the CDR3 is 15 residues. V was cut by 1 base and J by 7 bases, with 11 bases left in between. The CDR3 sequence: CASSLVLGQNSPLHF. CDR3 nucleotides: TGTGCCAGCAGCTTAGTGTTAGGGCAGAATTCACCCCTCCACTTT.

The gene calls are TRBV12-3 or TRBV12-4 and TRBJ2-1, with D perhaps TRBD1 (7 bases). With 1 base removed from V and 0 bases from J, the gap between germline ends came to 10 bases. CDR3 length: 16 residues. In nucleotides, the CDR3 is TGTGCCAGCAGTTTAGTTCAGGGGGGCTCCTACAATGAGCAGTTCTTC. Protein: CASSLVQGGSYNEQFF.

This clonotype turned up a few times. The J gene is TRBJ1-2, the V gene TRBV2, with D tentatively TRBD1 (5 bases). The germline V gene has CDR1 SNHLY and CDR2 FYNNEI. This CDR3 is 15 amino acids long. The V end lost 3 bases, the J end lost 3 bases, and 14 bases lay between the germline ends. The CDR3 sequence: CASSDVGVRDYGYTF. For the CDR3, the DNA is TGTGCCAGCAGTGACGTGGGGGTGAGGGACTATGGCTACACCTTC.

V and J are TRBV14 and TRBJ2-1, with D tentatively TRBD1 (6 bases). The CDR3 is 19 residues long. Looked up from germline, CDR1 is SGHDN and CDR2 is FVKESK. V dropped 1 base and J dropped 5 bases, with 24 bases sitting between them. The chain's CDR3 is CASSQVSGPQGTLHNEQFF. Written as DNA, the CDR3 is TGTGCCAGCAGCCAAGTTTCTGGACCACAGGGAACCCTCCACAATGAGCAGTTCTTC.

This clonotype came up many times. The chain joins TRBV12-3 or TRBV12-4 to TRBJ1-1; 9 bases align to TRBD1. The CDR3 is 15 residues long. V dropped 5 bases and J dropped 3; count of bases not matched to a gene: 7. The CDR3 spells CASSTRQGVDTEAFF. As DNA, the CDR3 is TGTGCCAGCAGTACCAGACAGGGGGTAGACACTGAAGCTTTCTTT.

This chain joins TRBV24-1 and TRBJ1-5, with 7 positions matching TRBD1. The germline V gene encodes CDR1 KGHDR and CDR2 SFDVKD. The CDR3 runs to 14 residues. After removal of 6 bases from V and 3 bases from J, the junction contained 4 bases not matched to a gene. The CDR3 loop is CATSRQGFNQPQHF. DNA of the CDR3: TGTGCCACCAGTCGACAGGGATTCAATCAGCCCCAGCATTTT.

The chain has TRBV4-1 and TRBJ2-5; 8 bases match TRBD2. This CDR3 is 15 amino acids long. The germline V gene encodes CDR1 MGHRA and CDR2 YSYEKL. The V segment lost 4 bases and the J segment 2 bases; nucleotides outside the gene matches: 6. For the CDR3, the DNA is TGCGCCAGCAGCCCTCACGGGACTAGACAAGAGACCCAGTACTTC. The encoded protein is CASSPHGTRQETQYF.

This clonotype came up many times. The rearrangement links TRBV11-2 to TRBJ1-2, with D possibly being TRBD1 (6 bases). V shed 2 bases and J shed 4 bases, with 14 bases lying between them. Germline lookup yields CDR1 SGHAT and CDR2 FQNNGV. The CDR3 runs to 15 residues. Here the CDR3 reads CASSLSGVGTYGYTF. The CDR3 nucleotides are TGTGCCAGCAGCTTATCAGGGGTCGGCACCTATGGCTACACCTTC.

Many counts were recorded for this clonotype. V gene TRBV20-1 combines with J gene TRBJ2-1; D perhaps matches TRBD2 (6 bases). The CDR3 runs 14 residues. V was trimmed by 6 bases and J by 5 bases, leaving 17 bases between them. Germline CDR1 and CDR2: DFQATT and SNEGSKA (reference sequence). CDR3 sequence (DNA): TGCAGTGCGTTGCCGGGGGTTCCTAACAATGAGCAGTTCTTC. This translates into CSALPGVPNNEQFF.